Detailed here is one T cell receptor beta chain. The CDR3 sequence is 14 residues long. Germline CDR1 reads MDHEN; CDR2 reads SYDVKM. V was pared by 6 bases and J by 4 bases, with 13 bases between. These data are taken from a study of blood T cell repertoires in COVID-19. Profiling relied on immunoSEQ multiplex PCR, and the TCRdb table lists in-frame clones only, not all of them. The table records 20,000 to 30,000 clones, roughly 88% of them present only once. This TCR came from a man aged 70-80 years in a cohort sampled during active COVID-19. Sequenced material: peripheral blood. This chain joins TRBV28 and TRBJ1-3; D gene unclear. Here the CDR3 DNA reads TGTGCCAGCAGATACAGTGGGCCCGGAAACACCATATATTTT. Translation: CASRYSGPGNTIYF. The full variable domain, its missing parts supplied by reference TRBV28 and TRBJ1-3, is DVKVTQSSRYLVKRTGEKVFLECVQDMDHENMFWYRQDPGLGLRLIYFSYDVKMKEKGDIPEGYSVSREKKERFSLILESASTNQTSMYLCASRYSGPGNTIYFGEGSWLTVV.